Sequencing of this TCR beta chain was carried out in a study of blood T cell repertoires in COVID-19. CDR3 length: 13 amino acids. Germline lookup yields CDR1 MNHEY and CDR2 SVGAGI. The V end was cut by 0 bases, the J end by 3 bases, with 5 bases between. Profiling relied on immunoSEQ multiplex PCR, and the TCRdb table lists in-frame clones only, not all of them. The sample contains around 250,000 clones, approximately 88% of which appear only once. The receptor was derived from a woman aged 40-49 years who had recovered from COVID-19. The sequenced sample was peripheral blood. The chain recombines TRBV6-5 with TRBJ1-1; no clear D. The CDR3 loop is CASSYSAYTEAFF. Here the CDR3 DNA reads TGTGCCAGCAGTTACTCTGCGTACACTGAAGCTTTCTTT.